These 31 T cell receptor beta chains originate from one sample sequenced in a study of blood T cells in healthy people across ages. Primers used in a second PCR of roughly 7 to 12 cycles were a sample-barcoded 5' primer and a J-beta primer mix. MiXCR was run by TCRdb on the 5' RACE reads, yielding one entry per CDR3 protein. The sample carries about 1.5 million distinct CDR3 sequences, 40% to 45% recorded once. Sequencing was done on a sample of blood. The origin of the receptors is a woman under 30 in good health.

The chain employs TRBV5-1 and TRBJ2-3, with TRBD2 as a possible D gene (6 bases). V lost 4 bases, J lost 2 bases, and 20 bases lay in between. CDR1 is SGHRS and CDR2 is YFSETQ in the germline V gene. The CDR3 consists of 17 residues. The CDR3 nucleotides read TGCGCCAGCAGCCTGGGGTTGGGCGGGACGGCCACAGATACGCAGTATTTT. It specifies CASSLGLGGTATDTQYF.

This chain joins TRBV6-2 or TRBV6-3 and TRBJ2-1, with D perhaps being TRBD1 or TRBD2 (6 bases each). V shed 6 bases and J shed 4 bases, with 13 bases lying between them. This CDR3 is 14 amino acids long. Germline CDR1 and CDR2: MNHEY and SVGEGT. In DNA, the CDR3 is TGTGCCAGCAGCCGCCGGGGGCATTACAATGAGCAGTTCTTC. It is translated as CASSRRGHYNEQFF.

The CDR3 DNA reads TGTGCCAGCAATTGGAATCACAATCAGCCCCAGCATTTT. As protein: CASNWNHNQPQHF. This chain connects TRBV6-2 or TRBV6-3 to TRBJ1-5; D is unclear. The CDR3 covers 13 residues. Trimming removed 7 bases from V and 3 bases from J, with 10 bases in between. The germline gives CDR1 MNHEY, CDR2 SVGEGT.

The CDR3 bases are TGCAGCGTTGAATCCGGCGCGGAATACGAGCAGTACTTC. It codes for CSVESGAEYEQYF. This chain joins TRBV29-1 and TRBJ2-7; D remains unclear. Trimming took off 2 bases at V and 4 bases at J, with 12 bases between the two ends. CDR1 is SQVTM and CDR2 is ANQGSEA in the germline V gene. The CDR3 consists of 13 residues.

V is TRBV12-3 or TRBV12-4 and J is TRBJ1-6; D remains ambiguous. This CDR3 has 13 amino acids. The V end was cut by 3 bases, the J end by 9 bases, with 9 bases between. DNA of the CDR3: TGTGCCAGCAGTTTGAGCGATCCTTCACCCCTCCACTTT. It encodes CASSLSDPSPLHF.

The V gene is TRBV24-1, the J gene TRBJ1-2, with D possibly matching TRBD1 (5 bases). Deletions cut 3 bases from V and 7 bases from J, with 11 bases between. CDR1 and CDR2 from the germline V gene are KGHDR and SFDVKD. This CDR3 has 13 amino acids. The CDR3 sequence is CATSDRPGGGYTF. CDR3 DNA: TGTGCCACCAGTGATCGACCGGGGGGTGGCTACACCTTC.

This chain joins TRBV7-2 and TRBJ2-3; D call uncertain. Germline V gene data show CDR1 as SGHTA and CDR2 as FQGNSA. The V and J ends lost 5 bases and 6 bases respectively, with 15 bases between them. The CDR3 length is 14 residues. The CDR3 spells CASSPSRIGDTQYF. CDR3 in DNA: TGTGCCAGCAGCCCAAGTAGGATAGGGGATACGCAGTATTTT.

About this clonotype itself: A junction end diverges from the germline sequence, so it may reflect a read error. The chain is built from TRBV12-3 or TRBV12-4 and TRBJ2-7, with D unclear. The CDR3 sequence is 14 residues long. CDR3 loop: CAGSLWARFDEQYF. The DNA of the CDR3 is TGTGCCGGCAGTTTGTGGGCCCGGTTTGACGAGCAGTACTTC.

This rearrangement joins TRBV4-3 to TRBJ2-5, with D perhaps given as TRBD1 or TRBD2 (5 bases each). Germline V gene data show CDR1 as LGHNA and CDR2 as YSLEER. With 3 bases removed from V and 3 bases from J, the gap between germline ends came to 17 bases. This CDR3 is 16 amino acids long. CDR3 in amino acids: CASSHEPGPAEETQYF. CDR3 nucleotide sequence: TGCGCCAGCAGCCATGAACCGGGACCGGCGGAAGAGACCCAGTACTTC.

For this clonotype: A much bigger clone sits one base away, suggesting this may be a read error. J is TRBJ2-7 and V is TRBV30; D uncertain. The V gene's germline CDR1 is GTSNPN and CDR2 SVGIG (reference sequence). This CDR3 is built from 15 residues. V lost 5 bases and J 3 bases, leaving 20 bases between the germline ends. The CDR3 nucleotides read TGTGCCTGGTCCCTCGTGACGGCCGGCAACTACGAGCAGTACTTC. Translated: CAWSLVTAGNYEQYF.

In its sample, this clonotype was seen once. One end of the junction fails to match germline, which may point to a read error. The chain combines TRBV7-2 with TRBJ1-1; D ambiguous. CDR3 size: 17 residues. CDR1 and CDR2 from the germline V gene are SGHTA and FQGNSA. The chain's CDR3 is CARSFRVSHPLNTEAFF. As DNA, the CDR3 is TGTGCCAGGAGCTTTAGGGTCTCCCATCCCCTGAACACTGAAGCTTTCTTT.

The gene calls are TRBV20-1 and TRBJ2-7, with 9 bases that match TRBD1. The V and J ends lost 3 bases and 1 base, in that order; junction bases with no gene match: 4. Germline CDR1 reads DFQATT; CDR2 reads SNEGSKA (reference sequence). There are 14 residues in the CDR3. CDR3 in DNA: TGCAGTGCTAGGCCCGGGACAGGGTCCTACGAGCAGTACTTC. Translated: CSARPGTGSYEQYF.

The chain joins TRBV7-2 to TRBJ2-5, with D tentatively TRBD2 (6 bases). This CDR3 region has 14 residues. Germline CDR1 SGHTA, CDR2 FQGNSA. V gave up 2 bases and J gave up 4 bases, with 11 bases separating them. CDR3: CASSLIGSRETQYF. Here the CDR3 DNA reads TGTGCCAGCAGCTTAATCGGGAGCCGAGAGACCCAGTACTTC.

This clonotype was detected a few times. The CDR3 region has the DNA TGTGCCAGCAGTTTAAGGGGAGGACTAGCGGGAGCGAAAAGCAATGAGCAGTTCTTC. It encodes CASSLRGGLAGAKSNEQFF. This chain uses TRBV28 with TRBJ2-1; 13 nucleotides line up with TRBD2. After removal of 2 bases from V and 6 bases from J, the junction contained 13 bases not matched to a gene. Germline V gene sequence: CDR1 MDHEN, CDR2 SYDVKM. The CDR3 runs 19 residues.

This clonotype was seen a few times. This rearrangement joins TRBV21-1 to TRBJ2-1; TRBD1, the D gene given by the table, was not confirmed from the DNA. TRBV21-1 is deemed a pseudogene. The CDR3 extends over 19 amino acids. The CDR3 region is CASSKESPLRDRADNEQFF. The CDR3 nucleotides are TGTGCCAGCAGCAAAGAGAGTCCCCTTAGGGACAGGGCCGACAATGAGCAGTTCTTC.

This clonotype has at least ten counts. The J gene is TRBJ2-7, the V gene TRBV7-2; D perhaps matches TRBD2 (6 bases). The germline gives CDR1 SGHTA, CDR2 FQGNSA. The V end was cut by 0 bases, the J end by 1 base, with 10 bases between. The CDR3 is 15 amino acids. DNA for the CDR3: TGTGCCAGCAGCTTAGCCAGGCGGGGTTCCTACGAGCAGTACTTC. This sequence encodes CASSLARRGSYEQYF.

The chain recombines TRBV12-3 or TRBV12-4 with TRBJ1-5; unclear D gene. V was pared by 6 bases and J by 7 bases, with 13 bases between. CDR3 size: 13 residues. This CDR3 reads CASRLFFGQPQHF. CDR3 nucleotides: TGTGCCAGCAGGCTCTTTTTTGGACAGCCCCAGCATTTT.

This clonotype was observed many times. The V and J genes are TRBV6-5 and TRBJ2-2, with a weak D call TRBD2 (6 bases). CDR3 length: 12 amino acids. The V and J ends lost 4 bases and 7 bases respectively, with 7 bases between them. Germline CDR1 is MNHEY and CDR2 is SVGAGI. In DNA, the CDR3 is TGTGCCAGCAGTTTGCGGGGCGGGGAGCTGTTTTTT. As protein: CASSLRGGELFF.

This clonotype was seen repeatedly, ten times or more. The chain is built from TRBV4-3 and TRBJ2-1; no firm D call. Trimming removed 0 bases from V and 0 bases from J, with 9 bases in between. Germline V gene sequence: CDR1 LGHNA, CDR2 YSLEER. This CDR3 has 16 residues. This CDR3 reads CASSQEQASSYNEQFF. The CDR3 bases are TGCGCCAGCAGCCAAGAACAAGCGAGCTCCTACAATGAGCAGTTCTTC.

The V call is TRBV20-1, the J call TRBJ2-7, with 8 bases aligning to TRBD2. The CDR3 has 15 amino acids. V was pared by 6 bases and J by 2 bases, with 12 bases of the junction left unmatched. Per germline, CDR1 DFQATT and CDR2 SNEGSKA (reference sequence). As DNA, the CDR3 is TGCAGTGCCGCTAGCGGGCGGGACGGAACCTACGAGCAGTACTTC. Residues: CSAASGRDGTYEQYF.

CDR3 region: CSAGDPTSGSYNEQFF. CDR3 nucleotide sequence: TGCAGTGCGGGTGATCCAACTAGCGGATCCTACAATGAGCAGTTCTTC. The chain is built from TRBV20-1 and TRBJ2-1; 8 nucleotides agree with TRBD2. CDR1 DFQATT and CDR2 SNEGSKA come from the germline V gene (reference sequence). V gave up 6 bases and J gave up 1 base; unmatched junction bases: 11. The CDR3 loop spans 16 amino acids.

This clonotype appeared once. The chain couples TRBV29-1 to TRBJ1-1; no clear D. Trimming cost V 6 bases and J 0 bases, with 11 bases left between them. CDR3 size: 13 residues. The V gene's germline CDR1 is SQVTM and CDR2 ANQGSEA. CDR3 amino acids: CSVAPLMNTEAFF. CDR3 bases: TGCAGCGTGGCACCTCTGATGAACACTGAAGCTTTCTTT.

This clonotype was counted only a few times. The CDR3 reads CSAGTGTYGYTF. The CDR3 DNA sequence: TGCAGCGCCGGGACAGGGACCTATGGCTACACCTTC. This rearrangement joins TRBV29-1 to TRBJ1-2; 9 bases agree with TRBD1. V dropped 7 bases and J dropped 4; count of bases not matched to a gene: 4. The V gene's germline CDR1 is SQVTM and CDR2 ANQGSEA. CDR3 length equals 12 residues.

The chain links TRBV12-2 to TRBJ2-7. TRBV12-2 is a pseudogene locus. The CDR3 loop spans 19 amino acids. This CDR3 reads CASRLAVVETRDGIYEQYF. CDR3 DNA: TGTGCAAGTCGCTTAGCGGTGGTCGAAACAAGAGACGGAATCTACGAGCAGTACTTC.

This clonotype came up a few times. The V and J genes are TRBV13 and TRBJ1-2; TRBD1 matches at 9 bases. V trimming: 5 bases; J trimming: 7 bases; junction bases outside the gene matches: 8. The CDR3 consists of 14 residues. CDR1 and CDR2 from the germline V gene are PRHDT and FYEKMQ (reference sequence). DNA of the CDR3: TGTGCCAGCAGCCTCCCCGGGACAGGGATTGGCTACACCTTC. This codes for CASSLPGTGIGYTF.

This clonotype occurred once. The chain has TRBV20-1 and TRBJ2-1; 9 bases fit TRBD1. Germline CDR1 and CDR2: DFQATT and SNEGSKA (reference sequence). This CDR3 is 15 amino acids long. Germline trimming cut 2 bases from V and 4 bases from J; bases unmatched to any gene: 6. In nucleotides, the CDR3 is TGCAGTGCTAGAATAGGGACAGGGACTTACAATGAGCAGTTCTTC. It is translated as CSARIGTGTYNEQFF.

Only a few counts were recorded for this clonotype. This chain uses TRBV6-1 with TRBJ2-1; 8 positions match TRBD2. V lost 5 bases, J lost 0 bases, and 12 bases stayed unmatched. The CDR3 consists of 18 residues. CDR1 and CDR2 (germline): MNHNS, SASEGT. CDR3 amino acids: CASSRRTSQSRSYNEQFF. The CDR3 DNA follows: TGTGCCAGCAGTCGTAGGACTAGCCAAAGCCGCTCCTACAATGAGCAGTTCTTC.

This clonotype turned up a few times. The V gene is TRBV4-1, the J gene TRBJ2-7; D possibly corresponds to TRBD1 (5 bases). Germline-derived CDR1 and CDR2 are MGHRA and YSYEKL. This CDR3 is 15 amino acids long. Trimming removed 3 bases at V and 3 bases at J, with 15 bases between. The CDR3 protein is CASSQMTESLYEQYF. In nucleotides, the CDR3 is TGCGCCAGCAGCCAGATGACAGAGAGTCTCTACGAGCAGTACTTC.

There are many counts of this clonotype. This chain links TRBV4-3 with TRBJ2-3; TRBD2 matches at 9 bases. The germline CDR1 and CDR2 sequences are LGHNA and YSLEER. The CDR3 has 16 amino acids. Trimming removed 1 base from V and 6 bases from J; junction bases left unmatched: 8. As DNA, the CDR3 is TGCGCCAGCAGCCAAGGTCGAATAGCGGGAGCGGATACGCAGTATTTT. This translates into CASSQGRIAGADTQYF.

The chain couples TRBV7-9 to TRBJ2-3; TRBD2 might be the D (5 bases). Per the germline V gene, CDR1 is SEHNR and CDR2 is FQNEAQ (reference sequence). The CDR3 is 17 amino acids. V was trimmed by 7 bases and J by 0 bases, leaving 20 bases between them. CDR3 sequence (DNA): TGTGCCAGCAAACTTAGGCCTGGCGGGCAGAGCACAGATACGCAGTATTTT. This translates into CASKLRPGGQSTDTQYF. Together with reference TRBV7-9 and TRBJ2-3, the CDR3 gives the full variable domain: DTGVSQNPRHKITKRGQNVTFRCDPISEHNRLYWYRQTLGQGPEFLTYFQNEAQLEKSRLLSDRFSAERPKGSFSTLEIQRTEQGDSAMYLCASKLRPGGQSTDTQYFGPGTRLTVL.

The chain combines TRBV12-3 or TRBV12-4 with TRBJ2-7, with 9 nucleotides matching TRBD1. Losses at the gene ends were 4 bases for V and 5 bases for J; bases not matched to a gene: 6. The CDR3 extends over 14 amino acids. CDR3 region: CASSSRGQGNEQYF. The CDR3 DNA follows: TGTGCCAGCAGTTCGAGGGGACAGGGCAACGAGCAGTACTTC.